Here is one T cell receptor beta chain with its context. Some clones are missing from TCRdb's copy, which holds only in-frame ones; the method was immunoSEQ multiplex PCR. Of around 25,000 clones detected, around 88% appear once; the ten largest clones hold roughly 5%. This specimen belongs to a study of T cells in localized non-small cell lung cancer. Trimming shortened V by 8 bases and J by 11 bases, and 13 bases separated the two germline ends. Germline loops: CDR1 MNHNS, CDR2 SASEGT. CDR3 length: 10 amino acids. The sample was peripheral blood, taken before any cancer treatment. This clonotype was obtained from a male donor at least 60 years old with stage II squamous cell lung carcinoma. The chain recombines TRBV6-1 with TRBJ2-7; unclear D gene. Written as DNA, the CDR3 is TGTGCCAGCGGCAACCCCCCAAAGTACTTC. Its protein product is CASGNPPKYF.